This T cell receptor (beta chain) was sequenced in a study of shared clonotypes between healthy human individuals (dated by TCRdb to the early 2020s). For context, the study as a whole: The cohort included three men and two women between 18 and 49 years of age. To increase sequencing depth and limit assay-specific biases, TCR repertoire library preparation and sequencing were carried out by different laboratories using diverse techniques. Each donor's leukapheresis produced roughly between about 0.85 and 10 billion PBMCs. Per donor, three plates each were used for CD4 naive and CD4 memory, two for CD8 naive, and one for CD8 memory. The study deeply sequenced blood TCR repertoires of 5 or 6 healthy adults to estimate repertoire size and the extent of clonotype sharing between individuals. Summary of the overall study and its limitations: Naive subsets generally had larger estimated clonotype richness than memory subsets. Sharing across a few donors was observed for approximately 5% of naive CD4, 3% to 3.5% of naive CD8, 2% to 2.5% of memory CD4, and roughly 0.43% of memory CD8 clonotypes. Even with the large sequencing depth, rarefaction of the sorted-subset datasets indicated that sequencing was incomplete. Higher generation probabilities were observed for clonotypes shared by all four sorted-subset donors than for non-shared clonotypes. Pairwise subsampling led to the expectation that sequencing depth would affect the degree of clonotype sharing among donors. Because the study included a small number of donors, the genetic and exposure-history diversity represented was limited. Sampling was restricted to blood, and TCR repertoires in tissue are likely to differ from TCR repertoires in blood.

TCR CDR3 regions were amplified from genomic DNA by multiplex PCR using the deep immunoSEQ assay. Genomic DNA extracted from each cell subset was distributed evenly over all wells of several immunoSEQ 96-well plates, and each plate served as one replicate. Each replicate PCR for sorted subsets received 200 ng genomic DNA, equal to tens of thousands of T cell genomes. Purified libraries were measured with a Qubit 3.0 fluorometer, size-checked on a Bioanalyzer 2100, and measured again with the KAPA Library Quantification kit. Every immunoSEQ 96-well plate was sequenced on a separate single-read 150-cycle Illumina NextSeq 550 flow cell. The source study handled its data this way. Because the immunoSEQ output included only junctional sequences and no quality scores, the filtering could not be the same as the filtering used for full-length reads. To assign V/J genes and CDR3, sequences were annotated using PyIR, a Python wrapper for IgBLAST v1.9, with IMGT germline references. Reads were removed for weak V/J assignments (E-value above 1e-6), missing CDR3, stop codons, out-of-frame junctions, or ambiguous translated residues. V3J clonotypes were defined by identical inferred V gene, J gene, and CDR3 amino acid sequence. To compute the percentage overlap between repertoires, the number of shared unique clonotypes was divided by the size of the smaller repertoire. Three approaches were used to assess repertoire richness: RTK rarefaction, the Chao1 estimator, and Recon v2.1 estimates of unobserved clonotypes. OLGA was used to compute generation probabilities for all TCRbeta clonotypes that the gDNA method yielded from a handful of donors. This immuneACCESS table, as held by TCRdb, lists in-frame sequences with V and J called but not all clones. Of the missing ones, under half trace to an unresolved V gene in checked studies; the others have no known cause. D and trimming were read from the DNA, whereas the V and J calls and clone size are those reported in that table. Here the sample has fewer than 2.5 million clones; more than 85% occur a single time. The ten largest make up about 0.38% of the sample.

The CDR3 starts with the cysteine, ends with the phenylalanine, and has 13 residues. This entry keeps only the CDR3 DNA: 39 bases, framed from base 1. CDR1 is given as SGHRS and CDR2 as YFSETQ, both from the germline V gene. Here V drops 5 bases and J drops 5 bases, and the junction holds 3 bases not matched to any gene. This clone was seen just once. Its antigen is not yet known. No per-base quality is available; no much larger clone lies one base away. Healthy HIV-negative adults with no recently reported acute infections or vaccinations were included as donors. Every donor was a Caucasian adult residing in Nashville, Tennessee, USA. CD4+ T cells were enriched by magnetic negative selection, after which naive cells were positively selected on CD45RA and the negative fraction was taken as the memory subset. Blood was collected by leukapheresis, and PBMCs were isolated by Ficoll-Histopaque density gradient centrifugation and then cryopreserved in liquid nitrogen vapor phase. Analytical flow cytometry was used to check the purity and quantity of each magnetically sorted T cell population. Each sorted fraction had its genomic DNA isolated and then quantified by UV absorbance on a Nanodrop 2000c.

The receptor comes from a young man in good health. Some clones in this sample may be carry-over from other donors' samples. The rearranged chain carries TRBV5-1 and TRBJ1-4; 7 of the junction bases match TRBD1. Sequenced: naive CD4+ T cells from PBMCs. In the paper's terms, the cell subset or site label means: CD45RA+ positively selected. The sequenced DNA: TGCGCCAGCAGATCGGACAGGAATGAAAAACTGTTTTTT. Its protein is CASRSDRNEKLFF.